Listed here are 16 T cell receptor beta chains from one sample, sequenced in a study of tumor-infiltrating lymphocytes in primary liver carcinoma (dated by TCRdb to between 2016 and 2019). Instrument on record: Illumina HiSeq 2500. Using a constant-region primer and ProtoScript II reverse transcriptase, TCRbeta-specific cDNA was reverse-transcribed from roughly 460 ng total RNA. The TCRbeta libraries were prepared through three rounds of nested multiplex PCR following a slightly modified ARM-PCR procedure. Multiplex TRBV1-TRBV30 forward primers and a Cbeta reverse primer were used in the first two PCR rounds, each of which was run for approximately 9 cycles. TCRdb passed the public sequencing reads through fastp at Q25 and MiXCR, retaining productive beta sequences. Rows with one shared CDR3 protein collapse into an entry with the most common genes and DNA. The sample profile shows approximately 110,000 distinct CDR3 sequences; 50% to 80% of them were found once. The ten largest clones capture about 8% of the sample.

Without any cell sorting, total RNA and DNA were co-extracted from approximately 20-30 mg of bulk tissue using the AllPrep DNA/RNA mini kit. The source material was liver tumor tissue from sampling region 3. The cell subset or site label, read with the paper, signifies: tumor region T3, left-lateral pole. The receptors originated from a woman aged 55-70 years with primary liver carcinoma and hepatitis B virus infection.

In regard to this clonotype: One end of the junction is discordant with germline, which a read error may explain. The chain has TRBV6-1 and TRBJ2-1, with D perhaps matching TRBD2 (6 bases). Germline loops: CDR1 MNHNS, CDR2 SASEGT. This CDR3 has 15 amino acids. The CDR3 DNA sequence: TGTGTCAGCAGAGGTGAGGTAGCGGACTACAATGAGCAGTTCTTC. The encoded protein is CVSRGEVADYNEQFF.

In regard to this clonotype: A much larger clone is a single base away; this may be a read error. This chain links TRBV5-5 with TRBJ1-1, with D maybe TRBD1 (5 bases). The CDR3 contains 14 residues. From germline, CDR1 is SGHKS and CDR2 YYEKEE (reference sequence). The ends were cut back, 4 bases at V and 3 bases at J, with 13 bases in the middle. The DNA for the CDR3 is TGTGCCAGCAGCCGCGTGGGAGGGGACACTGAAGCTTTCTTT. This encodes CASSRVGGDTEAFF.

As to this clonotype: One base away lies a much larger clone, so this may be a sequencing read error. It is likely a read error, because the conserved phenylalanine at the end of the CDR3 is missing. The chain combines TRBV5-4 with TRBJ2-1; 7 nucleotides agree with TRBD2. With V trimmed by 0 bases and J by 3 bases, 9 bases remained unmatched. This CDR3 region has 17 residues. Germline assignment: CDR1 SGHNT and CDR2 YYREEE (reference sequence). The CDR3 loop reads CASSLALGGSNYNEQFL. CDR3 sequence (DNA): TGTGCCAGCAGCTTGGCCTTGGGCGGGAGCAACTACAATGAGCAGTTCTTA.

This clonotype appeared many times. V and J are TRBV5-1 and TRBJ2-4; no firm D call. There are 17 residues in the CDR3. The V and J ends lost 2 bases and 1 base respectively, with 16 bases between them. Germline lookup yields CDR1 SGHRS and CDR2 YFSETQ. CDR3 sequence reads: CASSLSTSDAAKNIQYF. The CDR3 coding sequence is TGCGCCAGCAGCTTATCTACAAGTGATGCGGCCAAAAACATTCAGTACTTC.

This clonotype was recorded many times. DNA for the CDR3: TGTGCCAGCAGTACAAACAGGATAATGAACACTGAAGCTTTCTTT. It is translated as CASSTNRIMNTEAFF. The genes are TRBV28 and TRBJ1-1; TRBD1 is a possible D gene (5 bases). The CDR3 extends over 15 amino acids. V was pared by 5 bases and J by 0 bases, with 13 bases between. CDR1 and CDR2 (germline): MDHEN, SYDVKM.

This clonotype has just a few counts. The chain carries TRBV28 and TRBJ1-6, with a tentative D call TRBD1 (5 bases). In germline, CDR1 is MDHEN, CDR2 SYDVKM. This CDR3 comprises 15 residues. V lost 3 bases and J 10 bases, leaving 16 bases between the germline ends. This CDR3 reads CASSLGSGYRSPLHF. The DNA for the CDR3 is TGTGCCAGCAGTTTGGGGTCAGGGTATCGATCACCCCTCCACTTT.

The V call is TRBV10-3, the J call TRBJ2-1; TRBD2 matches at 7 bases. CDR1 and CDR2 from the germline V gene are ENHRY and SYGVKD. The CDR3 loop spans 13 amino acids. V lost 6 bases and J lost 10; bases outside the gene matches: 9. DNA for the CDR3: TGTGCCATCAGCCCAACTAGCGTGAGGGAGCAGTTCTTC. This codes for CAISPTSVREQFF.

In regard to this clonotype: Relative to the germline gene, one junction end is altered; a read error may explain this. This CDR3 reads CVSSLEPTNYGYTF. For the CDR3, the DNA is TGTGTCAGCAGCTTAGAGCCTACTAACTATGGCTACACATTT. The chain carries TRBV11-2 and TRBJ1-2; D gene unclear. The CDR3 totals 14 residues. Germline values: CDR1 SGHAT, CDR2 FQNNGV.

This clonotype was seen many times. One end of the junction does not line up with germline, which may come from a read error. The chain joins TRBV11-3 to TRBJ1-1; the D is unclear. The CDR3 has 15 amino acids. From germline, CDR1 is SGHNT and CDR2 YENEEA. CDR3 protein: CASSLGARRYTKAFF. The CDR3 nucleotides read TGTGCCAGCAGCTTAGGGGCTCGTCGGTACACTAAAGCTTTCTTT.

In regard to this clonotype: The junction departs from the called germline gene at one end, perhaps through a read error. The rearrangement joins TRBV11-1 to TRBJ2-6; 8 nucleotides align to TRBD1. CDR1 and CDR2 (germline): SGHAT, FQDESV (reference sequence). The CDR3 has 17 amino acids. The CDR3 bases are TGTGCCAACAGCTCCAGGACAGGGACTCCTGGGGCCAACGTCCTGACTTTC. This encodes CANSSRTGTPGANVLTF. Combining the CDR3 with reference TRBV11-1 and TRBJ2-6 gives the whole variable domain EAEVAQSPRYKITEKSQAVAFWCDPISGHATLYWYRQILGQGPELLVQFQDESVVDDSQLPKDRFSAERLKGVDSTLKIQPAELGDSAMYLCANSSRTGTPGANVLTFGAGSRLTVL.

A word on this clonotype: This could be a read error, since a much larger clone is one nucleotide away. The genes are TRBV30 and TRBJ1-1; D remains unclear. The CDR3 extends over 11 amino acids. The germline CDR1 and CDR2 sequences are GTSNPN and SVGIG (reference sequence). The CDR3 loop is CEMRVNTEAFF. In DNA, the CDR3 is TGTGAGATGAGGGTGAACACTGAAGCTTTCTTT.

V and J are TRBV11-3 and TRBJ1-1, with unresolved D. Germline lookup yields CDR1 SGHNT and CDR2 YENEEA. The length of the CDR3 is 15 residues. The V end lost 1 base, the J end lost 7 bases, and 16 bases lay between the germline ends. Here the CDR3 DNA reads TGTGCCAGCAGCTTAGGGGCTTGTCGGTACATTGAAGCTTTCTTT. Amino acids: CASSLGACRYIEAFF.

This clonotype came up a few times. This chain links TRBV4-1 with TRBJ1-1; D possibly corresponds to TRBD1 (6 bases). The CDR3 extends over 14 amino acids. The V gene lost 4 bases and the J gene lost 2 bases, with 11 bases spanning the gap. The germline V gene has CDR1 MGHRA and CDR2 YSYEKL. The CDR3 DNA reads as TGCGCCAGCAGCCCAATACAGGGCAACACTGAAGCTTTCTTT. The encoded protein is CASSPIQGNTEAFF.

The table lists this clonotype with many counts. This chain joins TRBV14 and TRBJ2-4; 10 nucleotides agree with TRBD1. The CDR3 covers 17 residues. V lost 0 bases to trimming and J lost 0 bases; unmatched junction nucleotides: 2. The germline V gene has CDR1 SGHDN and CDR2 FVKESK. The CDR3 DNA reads TGTGCCAGCAGCCAAGAGGGACAGGGGCTAGCCAAAAACATTCAGTACTTC. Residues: CASSQEGQGLAKNIQYF.

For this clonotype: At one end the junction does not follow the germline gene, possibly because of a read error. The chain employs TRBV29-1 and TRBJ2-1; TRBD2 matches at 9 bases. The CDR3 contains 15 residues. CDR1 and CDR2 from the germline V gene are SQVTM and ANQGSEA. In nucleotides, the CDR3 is TGCAGCGTTGAAGTCCGGGCTAGCGGGATTAATGAGCAGCTCTTC. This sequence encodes CSVEVRASGINEQLF.

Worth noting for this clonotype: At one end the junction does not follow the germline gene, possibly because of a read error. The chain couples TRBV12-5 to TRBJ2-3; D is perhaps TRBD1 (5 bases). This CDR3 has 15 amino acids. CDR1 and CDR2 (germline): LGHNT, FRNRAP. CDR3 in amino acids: CASALVRPGQNTQYF. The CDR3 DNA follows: TGTGCTAGTGCTTTGGTAAGACCAGGGCAAAATACGCAGTATTTT.